These T cell receptor beta chains were read from a single sample in a study of cytomegalovirus exposure and HLA in healthy donors. Clones were read by immunoSEQ multiplex PCR, and TCRdb kept only the in-frame ones, dropping some. The repertoire includes around 120,000 clones, about 80% of them detected once, and approximately 31% sits in the top ten. Material for sequencing was PBMCs. The source is a man between 60 and 75 years old in good health and CMV-seropositive. Both conserved end residues are part of each CDR3. Fields, in order: J gene, V gene, CDR3 protein.

TRBJ2-5	TRBV5-4	CASRPGGYETQYF
TRBJ2-4	TRBV19	CASSVATGDIQYF
TRBJ2-1	TRBV19	CASSPRASGGEYEQFF
TRBJ1-4	TRBV7-9	CASSPQRTNEKLFF
TRBJ2-2	TRBV7-2	CASSLRGSGGARTGELFF
TRBJ2-2	TRBV5-1	CASSSGTATGELFF
TRBJ1-5	TRBV27	CASSLSFRGHTPQHF
TRBJ1-3	TRBV7-8	CASSPGWGNTIYF
TRBJ1-1	TRBV4-1	CASSQTGGGEAFF
TRBJ1-1	TRBV5-4	CASSRTDRGNTEAFF
TRBJ1-2	TRBV19	CASSFGPLYGYTF
TRBJ2-1	TRBV9	CASSVGASTNEQFF
TRBJ2-1	TRBV15	CATSVDRGGYNEQFF
TRBJ2-3	TRBV15	CATSGRGGTSDTQYF
TRBJ2-2	TRBV4-1	CASSQYSPRGNTGELFF
TRBJ2-7	TRBV2	CASRLAGGPKEQYF
TRBJ1-1	TRBV6-5	CASSMDRGNTEAFF
TRBJ2-7	TRBV5-1	CASSLRLGYEQYF
TRBJ1-5	TRBV6-5	CASSPLLGASQPQHF
TRBJ2-7	TRBV11-3	CASSYRASYEQYF
TRBJ2-3	TRBV5-4	CASSLAGTDTQYF
TRBJ2-5	TRBV7-8	CASSLRTIQETQYF
TRBJ2-1	TRBV6-6	CASSPGQAYKQFF
TRBJ1-6	TRBV6-1	CASSEDRGSSYNSPLHF
TRBJ1-1	TRBV19	CASSTRSTDSRAGF
TRBJ2-6	TRBV7-9	CASSRRQGIGANVLTF
TRBJ2-3	TRBV29-1	CSGVQGALSTDTQYF
TRBJ2-1	TRBV7-2	CASSLTGTGAYNEQFF
TRBJ1-1	TRBV28	CASSLGGVRGNTEAFF
TRBJ2-7	TRBV18	CASSPGTASYEQYF
TRBJ1-3	TRBV2	CASSRQVSGNTIYF
NA	TRBV2	CASIEGASGASYEQYF
TRBJ2-7	TRBV6-1	CASWEAYEQYF
TRBJ2-1	TRBV6-4	CASSKRGSEAWGQSSNEQFF
TRBJ2-1	TRBV2	CASSKDRGDNEQFF
TRBJ1-1	TRBV11-3	CASSQGGAENTEAFF
TRBJ1-6	TRBV2	CATGEGPFNSPLHF
TRBJ2-5	TRBV15	CATSRVGIWETQYF
TRBJ1-2	TRBV19	CASSPTRGGQADGYTF
TRBJ1-3	TRBV28	CASSFAGPGRGNTIYF
TRBJ2-6	TRBV5-1	CASSPVDRGRSAGANGLTF
TRBJ2-7	TRBV28	CASSHWPFRGSFEQYF
TRBJ2-5	TRBV7-2	CASSFQLAGGTQYF
TRBJ2-2	TRBV10-1	CASSLAGDGGELFF
TRBJ1-4	TRBV2	CASSFPGQGMRTTNEKLFF
TRBJ2-3	TRBV12-5	CASGPTGLTTDTQYF
TRBJ2-7	TRBV27	CASSAQGGYEQYF
TRBJ1-2	TRBV9	CASIIRDRGLINYGYTF